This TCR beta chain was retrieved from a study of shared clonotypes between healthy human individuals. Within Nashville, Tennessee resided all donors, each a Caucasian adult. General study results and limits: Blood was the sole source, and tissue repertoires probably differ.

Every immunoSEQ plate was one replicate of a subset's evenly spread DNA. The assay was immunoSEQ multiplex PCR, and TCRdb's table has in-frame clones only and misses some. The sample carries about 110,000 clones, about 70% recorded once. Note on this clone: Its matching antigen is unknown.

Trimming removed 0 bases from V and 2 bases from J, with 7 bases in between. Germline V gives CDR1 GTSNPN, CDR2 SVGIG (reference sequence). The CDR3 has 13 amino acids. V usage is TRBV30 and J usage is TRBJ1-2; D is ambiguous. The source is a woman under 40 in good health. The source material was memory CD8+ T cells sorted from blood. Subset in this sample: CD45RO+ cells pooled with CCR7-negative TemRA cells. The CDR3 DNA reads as TGTGCCTGGAGTGTCAGCGGCAACTATGGCTACACCTTC. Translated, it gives CAWSVSGNYGYTF. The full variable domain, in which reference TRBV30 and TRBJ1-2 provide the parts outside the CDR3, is SQTIHQWPATLVQPVGSPLSLECTVEGTSNPNLYWYRQAAGRGLQLLFYSVGIGQISSEVPQNLSASRPQDRQFILSSKKLLLSDSGFYLCAWSVSGNYGYTFGSGTRLTVV.